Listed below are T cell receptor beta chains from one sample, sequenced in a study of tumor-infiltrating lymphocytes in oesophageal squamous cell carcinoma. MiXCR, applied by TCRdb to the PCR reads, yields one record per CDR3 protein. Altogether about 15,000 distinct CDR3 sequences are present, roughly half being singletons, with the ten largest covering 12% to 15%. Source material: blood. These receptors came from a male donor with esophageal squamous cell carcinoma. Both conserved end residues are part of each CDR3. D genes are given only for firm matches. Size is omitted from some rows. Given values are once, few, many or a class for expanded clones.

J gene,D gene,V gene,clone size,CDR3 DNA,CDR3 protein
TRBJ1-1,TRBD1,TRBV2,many,TGTGCCAGGCGAGACAGGGCGAGGACTGAAGCTTTCTTT,CARRDRARTEAFF
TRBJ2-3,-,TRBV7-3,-,TGTGCCAGCAGCTTAAATTCTGGGGATACGCAGTATTTT,CASSLNSGDTQYF
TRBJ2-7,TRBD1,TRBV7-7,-,TGTGCTAGCAGCTTGGGGCAGGGGGACTACGAGCAGTACTTC,CASSLGQGDYEQYF
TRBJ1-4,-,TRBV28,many,TGTGCCAGCAACGAAGGTGGGGGGGGCTCGGGGGAACTGTTTTTT,CASNEGGGGSGELFF
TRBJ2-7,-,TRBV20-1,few,TGCAGTGCTAGGGGACATCTAAGATCCGGGACTTCCTACGAGCAGTACTTC,CSARGHLRSGTSYEQYF
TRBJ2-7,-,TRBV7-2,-,TGTGCCAGCAGCTTAAGGTTTATGGGGTCAGTCCGCTACGAGCAGTACTTC,CASSLRFMGSVRYEQYF
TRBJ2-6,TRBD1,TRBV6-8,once,TGTGCCAGCACCAAAGACAGGGCCACTGATTCACCCCTCCACTTC,CASTKDRATDSPLHF
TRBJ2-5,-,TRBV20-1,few,TGCAGTGCTAGCAAGGAGGGAAAGACCCAGTACTTC,CSASKEGKTQYF
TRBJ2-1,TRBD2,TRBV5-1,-,TGCGCCAGCAGCTTGGGGGAGGGCGGGAGGCACTACAATGAGCAGTTCTTC,CASSLGEGGRHYNEQFF
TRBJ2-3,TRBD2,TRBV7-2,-,TGTGCCAGCAGCTTGACTAGCGGGGGGGCGGCGGATACGCAGTATTTT,CASSLTSGGAADTQYF
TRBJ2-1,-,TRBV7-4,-,TGTGCCAGCAGCTTAGGGGGGAGTAGGAATGAGCAGTTCTTC,CASSLGGSRNEQFF
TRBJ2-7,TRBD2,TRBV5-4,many,TGTGCCAGCAGCTTGTCCTCGGGTAGCGGGAGATCTAGTGAGCAGTACTTC,CASSLSSGSGRSSEQYF
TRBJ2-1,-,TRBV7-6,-,TGTGCCAGCAGCTTAGGGAAGACGGTGTACAATGAGCAGTTCTTC,CASSLGKTVYNEQFF
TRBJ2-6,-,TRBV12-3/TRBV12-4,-,TGTGCCAGCAGTTTGACGTTCTCTGGGGCCAACGTCCTGACTTTC,CASSLTFSGANVLTF
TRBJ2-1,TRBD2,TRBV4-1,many,TGCGCCAGCAGCCACGCGACTAGCCATGTTTTCAATGAGCAGTTCTTC,CASSHATSHVFNEQFF
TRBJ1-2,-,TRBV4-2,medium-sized,TGTGCCAGCAGCCAAGTGGGAGGCCGAGGGCGTTATGGCTACACCTTC,CASSQVGGRGRYGYTF
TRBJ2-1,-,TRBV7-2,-,TGTGCCAGCAGCCTTACACTCAATGAGCAGTTCTTC,CASSLTLNEQFF
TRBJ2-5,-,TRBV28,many,TGTGCCAGCAGTTTGGACCCCAGGGGAGAGACCCAGTACTTC,CASSLDPRGETQYF
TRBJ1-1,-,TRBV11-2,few,TGTGCCAGCAGCTTTATGGGACTTTACGGGACTGAAGCTTTCTTT,CASSFMGLYGTEAFF
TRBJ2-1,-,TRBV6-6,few,TGTGCCAGCAGTTACAAACTAGCTGGTGAGCAGTTCTTC,CASSYKLAGEQFF
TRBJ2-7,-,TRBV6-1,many,TGTGCCAGCAGTTCTTACGATGAGCAGTACTTC,CASSSYDEQYF
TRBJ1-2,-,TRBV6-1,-,TGTGCCAGCAGTGAAGCGCAGGGAGCTAACTATGGCTACACCTTC,CASSEAQGANYGYTF
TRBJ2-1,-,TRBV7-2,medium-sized,TGTGCCAGCAGCTTAGACGCGAGCTCCTACAATGAGCAGTTCTTC,CASSLDASSYNEQFF
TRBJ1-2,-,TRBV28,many,TGTGCCAGCAGCCCGACTAGGGCGACTAACTATGGCTACACCTTC,CASSPTRATNYGYTF
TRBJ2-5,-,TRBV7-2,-,TGTGCCAGCACCCAAAGTAGAGGCCAAGAGACCCAGTACTTC,CASTQSRGQETQYF
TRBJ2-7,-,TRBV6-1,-,TGTGCCAGCAGTTACGAGAAGGGGACCTACGAGCAGTACTTC,CASSYEKGTYEQYF
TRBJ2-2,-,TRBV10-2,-,TGCGCCACCCAGCGGACGAACACCGGGGAGCTGTTTTTT,CATQRTNTGELFF
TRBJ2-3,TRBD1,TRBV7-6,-,TGTGCCAGCAGCTTAACCGGGACAGGGGGCACAGATACGCAGTATTTT,CASSLTGTGGTDTQYF